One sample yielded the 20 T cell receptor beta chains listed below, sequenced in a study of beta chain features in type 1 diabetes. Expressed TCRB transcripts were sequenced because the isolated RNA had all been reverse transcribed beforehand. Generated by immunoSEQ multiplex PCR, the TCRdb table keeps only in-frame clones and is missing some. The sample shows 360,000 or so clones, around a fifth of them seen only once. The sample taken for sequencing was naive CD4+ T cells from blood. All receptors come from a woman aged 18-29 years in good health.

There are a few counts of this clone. Here the CDR3 reads CASSFVSRGRLTDTQYF. Here the CDR3 DNA reads TGTGCCAGCAGCTTCGTGTCGAGGGGGAGACTCACAGATACGCAGTATTTT. V is TRBV5-6 and J is TRBJ2-3; possible D gene TRBD1, 6 bases. Looked up from germline, CDR1 is SGHDT and CDR2 is YYEEEE. Trimming shortened V by 2 bases and J by 2 bases, and 18 bases separated the two germline ends. CDR3 length: 17 residues.

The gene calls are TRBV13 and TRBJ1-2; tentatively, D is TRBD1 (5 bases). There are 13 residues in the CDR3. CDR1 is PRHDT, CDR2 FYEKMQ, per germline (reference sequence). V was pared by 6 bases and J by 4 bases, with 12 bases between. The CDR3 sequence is CASRGDLGYGYTF. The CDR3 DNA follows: TGTGCCAGCAGAGGGGACTTAGGCTATGGCTACACCTTC.

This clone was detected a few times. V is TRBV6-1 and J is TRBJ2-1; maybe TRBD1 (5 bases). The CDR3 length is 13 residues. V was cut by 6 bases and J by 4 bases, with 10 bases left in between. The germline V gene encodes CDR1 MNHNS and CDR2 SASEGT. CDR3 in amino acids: CASRGAPYNEQFF. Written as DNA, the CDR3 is TGTGCCAGCAGAGGGGCACCTTACAATGAGCAGTTCTTC.

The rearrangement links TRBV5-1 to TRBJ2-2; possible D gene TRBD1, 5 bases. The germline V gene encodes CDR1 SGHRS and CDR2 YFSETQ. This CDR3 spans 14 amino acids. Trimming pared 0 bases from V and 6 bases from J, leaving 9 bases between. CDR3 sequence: CASSLGQLPGELFF. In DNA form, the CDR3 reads TGCGCCAGCAGCTTGGGACAGCTCCCCGGGGAGCTGTTTTTT.

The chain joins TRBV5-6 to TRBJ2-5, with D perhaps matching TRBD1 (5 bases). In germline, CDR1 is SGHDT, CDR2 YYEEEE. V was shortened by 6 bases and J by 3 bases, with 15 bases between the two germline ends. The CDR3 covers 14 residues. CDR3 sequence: CASTQGPLEETQYF. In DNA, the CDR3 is TGTGCCAGCACCCAGGGTCCCCTGGAAGAGACCCAGTACTTC. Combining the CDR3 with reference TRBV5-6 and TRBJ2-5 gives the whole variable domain DAGVTQSPTHLIKTRGQQVTLRCSPKSGHDTVSWYQQALGQGPQFIFQYYEEEERQRGNFPDRFSGHQFPNYSSELNVNALLLGDSALYLCASTQGPLEETQYFGPGTRLLVL.

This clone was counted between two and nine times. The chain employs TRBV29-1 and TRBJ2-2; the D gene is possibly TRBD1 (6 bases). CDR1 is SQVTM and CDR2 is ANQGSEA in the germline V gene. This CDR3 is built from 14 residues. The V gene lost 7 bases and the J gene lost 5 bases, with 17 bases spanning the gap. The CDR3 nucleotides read TGCAGCGCCCAGGGGCTAGAGAGTACCGGGGAGCTGTTTTTT. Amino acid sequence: CSAQGLESTGELFF.

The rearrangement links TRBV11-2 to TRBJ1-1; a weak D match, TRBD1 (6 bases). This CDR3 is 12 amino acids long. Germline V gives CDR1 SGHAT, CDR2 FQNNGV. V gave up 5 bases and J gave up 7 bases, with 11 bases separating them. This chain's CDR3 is CASSPDRLEAFF. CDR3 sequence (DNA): TGTGCCAGCAGCCCAGACAGGCTTGAAGCTTTCTTT.

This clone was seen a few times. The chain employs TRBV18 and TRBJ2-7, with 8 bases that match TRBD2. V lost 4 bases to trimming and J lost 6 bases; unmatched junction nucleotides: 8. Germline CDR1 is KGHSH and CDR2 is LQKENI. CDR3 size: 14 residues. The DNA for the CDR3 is TGTGCCAGCTCACGCCCGGGACTAGAGGGCGAGCAGTACTTC. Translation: CASSRPGLEGEQYF. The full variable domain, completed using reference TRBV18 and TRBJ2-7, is NAGVMQNPRHLVRRRGQEARLRCSPMKGHSHVYWYRQLPEEGLKFMVYLQKENIIDESGMPKERFSAEFPKEGPSILRIQQVVRGDSAAYFCASSRPGLEGEQYFGPGTRLTVT.

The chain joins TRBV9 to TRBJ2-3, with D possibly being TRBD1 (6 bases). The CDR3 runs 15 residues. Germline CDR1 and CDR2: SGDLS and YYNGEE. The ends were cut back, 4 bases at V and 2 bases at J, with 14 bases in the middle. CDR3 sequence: CASSPTGTYTDTQYF. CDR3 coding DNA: TGTGCCAGCAGCCCCACCGGGACATACACAGATACGCAGTATTTT.

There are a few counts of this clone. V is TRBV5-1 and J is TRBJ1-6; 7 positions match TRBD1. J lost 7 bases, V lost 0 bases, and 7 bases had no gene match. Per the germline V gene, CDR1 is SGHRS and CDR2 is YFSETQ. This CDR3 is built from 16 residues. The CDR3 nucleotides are TGCGCCAGCAGCTTGGGGAGGGGACAGTCGAATTCACCCCTCCACTTT. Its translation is CASSLGRGQSNSPLHF. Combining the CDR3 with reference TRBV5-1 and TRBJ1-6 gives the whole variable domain KAGVTQTPRYLIKTRGQQVTLSCSPISGHRSVSWYQQTPGQGLQFLFEYFSETQRNKGNFPGRFSGRQFSNSRSEMNVSTLELGDSALYLCASSLGRGQSNSPLHFGNGTRLTVT.

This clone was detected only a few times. Here the CDR3 DNA reads TGTGCCAGCAGTGATCAGGCTAGCACAGATACGCAGTATTTT. Encoded protein: CASSDQASTDTQYF. The rearrangement links TRBV6-4 to TRBJ2-3; D remains unclear. The V gene's germline CDR1 is MRHNA and CDR2 SNTAGT. Trimming cost V 3 bases and J 0 bases, with 7 bases left between them. The CDR3 contains 14 residues.

The CDR3 reads CASSPGQGEYEQYF. Here the CDR3 DNA reads TGTGCCAGCTCACCGGGACAGGGGGAGTACGAGCAGTACTTC. The chain uses TRBV18 and TRBJ2-7; 11 positions match TRBD1. Losses at the gene ends were 3 bases for V and 4 bases for J; bases not matched to a gene: 2. Germline values: CDR1 KGHSH, CDR2 LQKENI. CDR3 length equals 14 residues.

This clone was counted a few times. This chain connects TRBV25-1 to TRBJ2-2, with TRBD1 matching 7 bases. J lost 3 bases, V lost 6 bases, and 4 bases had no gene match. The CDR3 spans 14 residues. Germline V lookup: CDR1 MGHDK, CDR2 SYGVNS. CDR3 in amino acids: CASRRDRDTGELFF. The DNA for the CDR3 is TGTGCCAGCAGACGGGACAGAGACACCGGGGAGCTGTTTTTT.

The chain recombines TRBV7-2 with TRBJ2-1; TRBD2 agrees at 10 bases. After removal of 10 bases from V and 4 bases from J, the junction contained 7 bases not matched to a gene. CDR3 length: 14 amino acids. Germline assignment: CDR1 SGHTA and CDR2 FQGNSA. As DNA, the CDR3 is TGTGCCATGCGGACTAGCGGCCTATACAATGAGCAGTTCTTC. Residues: CAMRTSGLYNEQFF.

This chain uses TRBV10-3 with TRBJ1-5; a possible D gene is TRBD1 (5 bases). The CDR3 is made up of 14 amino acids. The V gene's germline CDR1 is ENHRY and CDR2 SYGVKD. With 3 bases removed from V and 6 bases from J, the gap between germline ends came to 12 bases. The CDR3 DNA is TGTGCCATCAGTGAAGAAAGGCAGGGTCAGCCCCAGCATTTT. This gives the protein CAISEERQGQPQHF.

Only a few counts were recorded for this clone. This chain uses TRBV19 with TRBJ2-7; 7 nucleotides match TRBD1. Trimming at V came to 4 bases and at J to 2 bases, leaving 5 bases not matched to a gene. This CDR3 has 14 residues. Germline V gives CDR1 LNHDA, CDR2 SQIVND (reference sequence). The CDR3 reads CASSSRDSAYEQYF. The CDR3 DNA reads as TGTGCCAGTAGTAGCCGGGACAGTGCCTACGAGCAGTACTTC.

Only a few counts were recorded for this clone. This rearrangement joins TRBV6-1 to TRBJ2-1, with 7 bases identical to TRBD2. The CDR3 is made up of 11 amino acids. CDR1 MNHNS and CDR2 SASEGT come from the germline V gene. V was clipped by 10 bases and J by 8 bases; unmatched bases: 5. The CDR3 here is CATIAGYEQFF. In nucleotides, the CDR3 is TGTGCCACCATAGCGGGCTATGAGCAGTTCTTC.

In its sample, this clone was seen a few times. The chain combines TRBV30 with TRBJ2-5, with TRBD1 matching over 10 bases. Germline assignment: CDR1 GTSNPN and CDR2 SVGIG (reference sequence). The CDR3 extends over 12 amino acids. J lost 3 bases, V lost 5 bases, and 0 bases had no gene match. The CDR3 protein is CAWGTGEETQYF. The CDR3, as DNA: TGTGCCTGGGGGACAGGGGAAGAGACCCAGTACTTC.

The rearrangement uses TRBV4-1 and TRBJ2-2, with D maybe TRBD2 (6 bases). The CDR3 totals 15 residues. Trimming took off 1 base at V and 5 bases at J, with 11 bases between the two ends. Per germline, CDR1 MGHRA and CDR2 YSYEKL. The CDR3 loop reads CASSQGASVTGELFF. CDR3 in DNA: TGCGCCAGCAGCCAAGGAGCTAGCGTGACCGGGGAGCTGTTTTTT.

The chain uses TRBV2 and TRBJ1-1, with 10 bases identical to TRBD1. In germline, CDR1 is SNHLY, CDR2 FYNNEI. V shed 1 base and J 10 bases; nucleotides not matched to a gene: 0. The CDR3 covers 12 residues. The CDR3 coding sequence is TGTGCCAGCAGTGAAGGGACAGGGGGAGCTTTCTTT. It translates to CASSEGTGGAFF.